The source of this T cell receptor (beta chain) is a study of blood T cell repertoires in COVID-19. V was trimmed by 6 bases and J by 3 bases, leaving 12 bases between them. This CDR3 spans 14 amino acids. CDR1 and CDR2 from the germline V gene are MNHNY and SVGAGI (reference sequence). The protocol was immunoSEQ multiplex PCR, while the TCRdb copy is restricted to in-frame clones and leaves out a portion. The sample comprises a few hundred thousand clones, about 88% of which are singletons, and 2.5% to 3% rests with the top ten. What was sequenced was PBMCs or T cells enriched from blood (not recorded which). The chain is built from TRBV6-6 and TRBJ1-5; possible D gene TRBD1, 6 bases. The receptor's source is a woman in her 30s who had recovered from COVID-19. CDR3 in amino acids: CASSRTVDNQPQHF. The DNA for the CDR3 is TGTGCCAGCAGCCGGACAGTGGACAATCAGCCCCAGCATTTT.